These T cell receptor beta chains were read from a single sample in a study of control samples from healthy donors and cancer patients. The assay was immunoSEQ multiplex PCR, and TCRdb's table has in-frame clones only and misses some. The table lists approximately 120,000 clones, about nine tenths of them singletons, with 4.4% in the top ten. Source material: blood. The receptors were sampled from a human donor in good health. The donor label of this sample is uncertain. Each CDR3 is given with its conserved first and last residue. The D gene is left open where the match is weak. Not every row has a clone size; where given, it reads once, few, many or a size class.

V	D	J	size	DNA	CDR3
TRBV18	.	TRBJ1-2	.	TGTGCCAGCTCACCACCTTCCTTCAGGAACTATGGCTACACCTTC	CASSPPSFRNYGYTF
TRBV9	.	TRBJ2-4	.	TGTGCCAGCAGCGTAGCTCTGGACAGACCAAACATTCAGTACTTC	CASSVALDRPNIQYF
TRBV7-9	TRBD2	TRBJ2-1	once	TGTGCCAGCAGCTCTCTAGCGGGGAATGAGCAGTTCTTC	CASSSLAGNEQFF
TRBV25-1	TRBD2	TRBJ2-3	once	TGTGCCAGCTCGGGGGCTAGCGGGGAGCTAAACACAGATACGCAGTATTTT	CASSGASGELNTDTQYF
TRBV27	.	TRBJ1-5	.	TGTGCCAGCAGTACCTTGGGGGGGCCTGGCCAGCCCCAGCATTTT	CASSTLGGPGQPQHF
TRBV27	.	TRBJ1-5	few	TGTGCCAGCAGTTTATATTGGGGAGATGGCAATCAGCCCCAGCATTTT	CASSLYWGDGNQPQHF
TRBV5-1	.	TRBJ2-4	.	TGCGCCAGCTCTGACAGCTTCTTGAGGGCCAAAAACATTCAGTACTTC	CASSDSFLRAKNIQYF
TRBV11-2	.	TRBJ2-1	.	TGTGCCAGCAGCTTAGACGGAGCGGCGGGGGCGGTTCGGGTGCAGTTCTTC	CASSLDGAAGAVRVQFF
TRBV5-4	.	TRBJ1-1	.	TGTGCCAGCAGCTTGGACAGAAACACTGAAGCTTTCTTT	CASSLDRNTEAFF
TRBV5-4	.	TRBJ2-2	.	TGTGCCAGCAGCTTGTATAGCGCGCCGAGCCTCACCGGGGAGCTGTTTTTT	CASSLYSAPSLTGELFF
TRBV12-5	.	TRBJ1-1	.	TGTGCTAGTGGTTTGAACAGGGCCACTGAAGCTTTCTTT	CASGLNRATEAFF
TRBV19	.	TRBJ2-6	.	TGTGCCAGTAGTATAGAAGGACGGTCTGGGGCCAACGTCCTGACTTTC	CASSIEGRSGANVLTF
TRBV5-5	.	TRBJ1-2	.	TGTGCCAGTAAGGGGTCAGGCTACACCTTC	CASKGSGYTF
TRBV2	.	TRBJ2-7	.	TGTGCCAGCAGTGATATTGGCAGCTACTACGAGCAGTACTTC	CASSDIGSYYEQYF
TRBV27	.	TRBJ2-7	.	TGTGCCAGCAGTTTTCGGGGCTCCTACGAGCAGTACTTC	CASSFRGSYEQYF
TRBV27	TRBD2	TRBJ2-1	few	TGTGCCAGCAGTCTTTCCGGCCTAGCGGGGTCCCATGAGCAGTTCTTC	CASSLSGLAGSHEQFF
TRBV28	TRBD1	TRBJ2-1	.	TGTGCCAGCAGTCCCGGGACAGGGGATTTCAATGAGCAGTTCTTC	CASSPGTGDFNEQFF
TRBV3-1/TRBV3-2	.	TRBJ1-5	.	TGTGCCAGCAGCCAAGATCTCCATCAGCCCCAGCATTTT	CASSQDLHQPQHF
TRBV5-1	.	TRBJ1-2	.	TGCGCCAGCCGGGTCGGAACTAACTATGGCTACACCTTC	CASRVGTNYGYTF
TRBV19	TRBD2	TRBJ2-2	once	TGTGCCAGTAGTATACGTTTACTAGCGGGGGGTCCCGGGGAGCTGTTTTTT	CASSIRLLAGGPGELFF